This T cell receptor beta chain was profiled in a study of T-cell reconstitution after alpha-beta-depleted transplantation in children. This CDR3 has 15 residues. The germline gives CDR1 LGHNA, CDR2 YSLEER. V dropped 3 bases and J dropped 0 bases, with 9 bases sitting between them. It was with unique molecular identifiers that the TCRbeta library was prepared. TCRdb ran MiXCR on the PCR reads and lists one entry per CDR3 protein. The sample consists of about 610,000 distinct CDR3 sequences, about 11% of them appearing once. In its sample, this clonotype was seen many times. The chain joins TRBV4-3 to TRBJ2-4; weak D call: TRBD1 (6 bases). The receptor comes from a human donor who donated a stem cell graft to a child with acute myeloid leukemia. The specimen was PBMCs from the stem cell graft donor, collected from the stem cell graft. The CDR3 DNA sequence: TGCGCCAGCAGCCAGAGGACAGTAGCCAAAAACATTCAGTACTTC. The encoded protein is CASSQRTVAKNIQYF.